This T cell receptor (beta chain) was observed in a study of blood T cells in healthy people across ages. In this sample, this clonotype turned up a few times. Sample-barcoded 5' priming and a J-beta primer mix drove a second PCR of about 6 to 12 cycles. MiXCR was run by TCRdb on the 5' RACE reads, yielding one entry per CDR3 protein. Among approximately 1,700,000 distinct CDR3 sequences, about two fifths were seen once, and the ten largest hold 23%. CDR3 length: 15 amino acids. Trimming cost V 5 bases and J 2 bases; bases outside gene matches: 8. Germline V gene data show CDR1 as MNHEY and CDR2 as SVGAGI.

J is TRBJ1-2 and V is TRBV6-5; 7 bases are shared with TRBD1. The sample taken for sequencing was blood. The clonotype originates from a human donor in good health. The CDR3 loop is CASSQTGTVNYGYTF. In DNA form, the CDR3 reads TGTGCCAGCAGTCAGACCGGGACAGTCAACTATGGCTACACCTTC.